The 22 T cell receptor beta chains presented below share a single source sample, sequenced in a study of T cell changes during pregnancy in multiple sclerosis. TCRdb's copy holds only in-frame clones and misses some; the assay was immunoSEQ multiplex PCR. The profile shows around 60,000 clones, roughly 94% of them singletons. This specimen consisted of CD8+ T cells from peripheral blood mononuclear cells, obtained in the third trimester of pregnancy. These receptors were collected from a female donor with multiple sclerosis, enrolled in a pregnancy study.

The chain couples TRBV11-2 to TRBJ2-3; D is unresolved. Trimming cost V 0 bases and J 5 bases, with 15 bases left between them. Per the germline V gene, CDR1 is SGHAT and CDR2 is FQNNGV. The length of the CDR3 is 16 residues. This CDR3 is CASSLDPSDAVDTQYF. In DNA, the CDR3 is TGTGCCAGCAGCTTAGATCCTTCAGACGCGGTAGATACGCAGTATTTT. The entire variable domain, with the rest obtained from reference TRBV11-2 and TRBJ2-3, is as follows: EAGVAQSPRYKIIEKRQSVAFWCNPISGHATLYWYQQILGQGPKLLIQFQNNGVVDDSQLPKDRFSAERLKGVDSTLKIQPAKLEDSAVYLCASSLDPSDAVDTQYFGPGTRLTVL.

V usage is TRBV2 and J usage is TRBJ2-1; D gene ambiguous. The germline gives CDR1 SNHLY, CDR2 FYNNEI. The CDR3 spans 11 residues. Trimming shortened V by 6 bases and J by 12 bases, and 12 bases separated the two germline ends. This CDR3 is CASSQAVGQFF. In DNA form, the CDR3 reads TGTGCCAGCAGCCAGGCCGTGGGGCAGTTCTTC.

This chain links TRBV27 with TRBJ2-3; 8 bases map to TRBD2. V lost 5 bases, J lost 5 bases, and 15 bases stayed unmatched. CDR1 and CDR2 (germline): MNHEY, SMNVEV (reference sequence). This CDR3 contains 17 residues. The CDR3 DNA is TGTGCCAGCAGTGCCGGCCGACTAGCGAGTGTAAGAGATACGCAGTATTTT. Translation: CASSAGRLASVRDTQYF.

CDR3 DNA: TGTGCCAGCAGTTACGTTCGGACACAAGAGACCCAGTACTTC. Translation gives CASSYVRTQETQYF. This sequence joins TRBV6-6 and TRBJ2-5; tentatively, D is TRBD1 (5 bases). Germline loops: CDR1 MNHNY, CDR2 SVGAGI (reference sequence). CDR3 length: 14 residues. Trimming removed 2 bases at V and 2 bases at J, with 9 bases between.

V is TRBV28 and J is TRBJ2-5, with 11 bases aligning to TRBD1. This CDR3 contains 16 residues. The germline CDR1 and CDR2 sequences are MDHEN and SYDVKM. V was pared by 5 bases and J by 4 bases, with 9 bases of the junction left unmatched. The CDR3 DNA reads as TGTGCCAGCAGTACCCCGGACAGGGGGCATCGAGAGACCCAGTACTTC. The encoded protein is CASSTPDRGHRETQYF.

This clone was counted once. The genes are TRBV5-6 and TRBJ1-1; 7 bases match TRBD1. Germline CDR1 and CDR2: SGHDT and YYEEEE. The junction had 4 bases not matched to a gene; V was cut back by 3 bases and J by 8 bases. There are 12 residues in the CDR3. The CDR3 DNA is TGTGCCAGCAGCTCAGGGGGAACAGAAGCTTTCTTT. Its protein is CASSSGGTEAFF.

This clone appeared once. This chain uses TRBV5-1 with TRBJ2-1; 9 bases match TRBD2. V gave up 2 bases and J gave up 8 bases; unmatched junction bases: 8. The germline V gene has CDR1 SGHRS and CDR2 YFSETQ. This CDR3 region has 15 residues. The CDR3 protein is CASSLWTSEGDEQFF. CDR3 DNA: TGCGCCAGCAGCTTATGGACTAGCGAAGGGGATGAGCAGTTCTTC.

In DNA form, the CDR3 reads TGTGCCAGCAGTTCAGGGCTGTCATCCTACAATGAGCAGTTCTTC. The encoded protein is CASSSGLSSYNEQFF. J is TRBJ2-1 and V is TRBV6-5; weak D call: TRBD1 (5 bases). The CDR3 is made up of 15 amino acids. Germline assignment: CDR1 MNHEY and CDR2 SVGAGI. The V end was cut by 4 bases, the J end by 1 base, with 11 bases between.

The chain recombines TRBV7-9 with TRBJ2-5, with 8 bases that match TRBD2. The tail of the sequence fits TRBJ2-7 better, so the J call may be wrong. CDR3 length: 13 amino acids. Germline V gene lookup returns CDR1 SEHNR and CDR2 FQNEAQ (reference sequence). CDR3 bases: TGTGCCAGCAGCCGAGCGGGAGTCTACGAGCAGTACTTC. Translating gives CASSRAGVYEQYF.

The rearrangement joins TRBV4-3 to TRBJ2-1, with TRBD2 matching over 9 bases. Trimming at V came to 0 bases and at J to 9 bases, leaving 3 bases not matched to a gene. The CDR3 covers 14 residues. Germline CDR1 reads LGHNA; CDR2 reads YSLEER. The CDR3 DNA sequence: TGCGCCAGCAGCCAAGACCTAGCGGGATCTGAGCAGTTCTTC. Translated: CASSQDLAGSEQFF.

The rearrangement links TRBV5-1 to TRBJ2-7, with D tentatively TRBD2 (5 bases). Trimming took 1 base from V and 3 from J, leaving 8 bases between them. Per the germline V gene, CDR1 is SGHRS and CDR2 is YFSETQ. The CDR3 loop spans 13 amino acids. The CDR3 nucleotides are TGCGCCAGCAGCTTGACGGGGAACTACGAGCAGTACTTC. Amino acid sequence: CASSLTGNYEQYF.

The chain recombines TRBV5-6 with TRBJ2-7; a weak D match, TRBD1 (7 bases). The CDR3 has 13 amino acids. V gave up 3 bases and J gave up 4 bases, with 11 bases separating them. Germline CDR1 reads SGHDT; CDR2 reads YYEEEE. The CDR3 coding sequence is TGTGCCAGCAGCTCGACAGGGAGGTACGAGCAGTACTTC. This translates into CASSSTGRYEQYF.

The V call is TRBV6-5, the J call TRBJ1-6; D gene ambiguous. Germline V gives CDR1 MNHEY, CDR2 SVGAGI. The CDR3 has 14 amino acids. V dropped 0 bases and J dropped 5 bases, with 5 bases sitting between them. In DNA form, the CDR3 reads TGTGCCAGCAGTTACTCCCTTAATAATTCACCCCTCCACTTT. Translating it yields CASSYSLNNSPLHF.

The sample holds one count of this clone. The chain combines TRBV29-1 with TRBJ1-4; a possible D gene is TRBD1 (5 bases). CDR3 size: 15 residues. V lost 4 bases and J 7 bases, leaving 19 bases between the germline ends. The germline V gene has CDR1 SQVTM and CDR2 ANQGSEA. As DNA, the CDR3 is TGCAGCGTTGGGCTTAGGACGGAAAGGGGTGAAAAACTGTTTTTT. This translates into CSVGLRTERGEKLFF.

The V gene is TRBV7-9, the J gene TRBJ2-1; D may be TRBD2 (5 bases). The CDR3 length is 17 residues. V lost 3 bases and J 4 bases, leaving 19 bases between the germline ends. Germline CDR1 SEHNR, CDR2 FQNEAQ (reference sequence). The CDR3 DNA sequence: TGTGCCAGCAGCTTCGCCACGGACGGAGGATTATACAATGAGCAGTTCTTC. Its translation: CASSFATDGGLYNEQFF.

J is TRBJ1-1 and V is TRBV27; 7 bases agree with TRBD1. The CDR3 is 15 residues long. Germline assignment: CDR1 MNHEY and CDR2 SMNVEV (reference sequence). The V segment lost 0 bases and the J segment 4 bases; nucleotides outside the gene matches: 5. CDR3: CASSLSKDRVTEAFF. CDR3 DNA: TGTGCCAGCAGTTTATCGAAAGACAGGGTCACTGAAGCTTTCTTT.

The V gene is TRBV12-5, the J gene TRBJ2-7, with 9 bases identical to TRBD1. Looked up from germline, CDR1 is LGHNT and CDR2 is FRNRAP. With V trimmed by 6 bases and J by 3 bases, 12 bases remained unmatched. There are 16 residues in the CDR3. The CDR3 DNA sequence: TGTGCTAGTGGCCGAACGCCAGGACAGGGGAACTACGAGCAGTACTTC. Translated, it gives CASGRTPGQGNYEQYF.

DNA of the CDR3: TGTGCCAGTAGTATGACAGAGTTGGGACATCGAGGGGAAAAACTGTTTTTT. It codes for CASSMTELGHRGEKLFF. This rearrangement joins TRBV19 to TRBJ1-4, with TRBD1 as a possible D gene (6 bases). Deletions cut 3 bases from V and 8 bases from J, with 22 bases between. CDR3 length: 17 amino acids. Germline V gene lookup returns CDR1 LNHDA and CDR2 SQIVND (reference sequence).

As DNA, the CDR3 is TGTGCCAGCAGCAAAGAACTTCGGCAGGGGACAACCCAACCTTTTGGCCCCCCAGATACGCAGTATTTT. It codes for CASSKELRQGTTQPFGPPDTQYF. The chain combines TRBV21-1 with TRBJ2-3; the tabulated D call, TRBD1, remains unverified against the DNA. TRBV21-1 is an annotated pseudogene. The CDR3 totals 23 residues.

The chain carries TRBV13 and TRBJ1-4; tentative D call: TRBD1 (5 bases). Germline CDR1 and CDR2: PRHDT and FYEKMQ (reference sequence). This CDR3 is built from 16 residues. With 5 bases removed from V and 1 base from J, the gap between germline ends came to 14 bases. The CDR3 here is CASSVRQLGTNEKLFF. In DNA, the CDR3 is TGTGCCAGCAGCGTTAGACAGTTAGGAACTAATGAAAAACTGTTTTTT.

The rearrangement joins TRBV2 to TRBJ1-2; TRBD1 matches at 9 bases. CDR3 size: 16 residues. The V segment lost 2 bases and the J segment 7 bases; nucleotides outside the gene matches: 11. CDR1 and CDR2 from the germline V gene are SNHLY and FYNNEI. In nucleotides, the CDR3 is TGTGCCAGCAGTGAAACGGGGACAGGGCTTTCGTTTGGCTACACCTTC. Its translation: CASSETGTGLSFGYTF.

V gene TRBV7-9 combines with J gene TRBJ1-2; 9 bases agree with TRBD1. This CDR3 region has 14 residues. Trimming removed 5 bases from V and 7 bases from J; junction bases left unmatched: 8. CDR1 and CDR2 (germline): SEHNR, FQNEAQ (reference sequence). For the CDR3, the DNA is TGTGCCAGCAGCCACTCGGGGACAGGGAGTGGCTACACCTTC. Protein product: CASSHSGTGSGYTF.